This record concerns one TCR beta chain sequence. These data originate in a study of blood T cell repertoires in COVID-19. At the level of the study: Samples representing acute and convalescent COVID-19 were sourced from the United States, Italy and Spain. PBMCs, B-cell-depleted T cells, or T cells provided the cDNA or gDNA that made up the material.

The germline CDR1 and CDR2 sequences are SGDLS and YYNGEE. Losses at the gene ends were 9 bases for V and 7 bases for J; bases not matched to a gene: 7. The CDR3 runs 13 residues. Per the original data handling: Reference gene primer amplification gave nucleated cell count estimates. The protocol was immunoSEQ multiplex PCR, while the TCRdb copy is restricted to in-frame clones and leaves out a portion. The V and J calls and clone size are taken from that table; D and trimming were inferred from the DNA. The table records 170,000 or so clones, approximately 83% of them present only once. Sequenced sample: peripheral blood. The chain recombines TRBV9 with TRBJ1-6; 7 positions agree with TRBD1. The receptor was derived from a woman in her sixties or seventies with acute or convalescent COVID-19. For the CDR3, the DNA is TGTGCCACCCCAGGGACAGCAAATTCACCCCTCCACTTT. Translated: CATPGTANSPLHF.